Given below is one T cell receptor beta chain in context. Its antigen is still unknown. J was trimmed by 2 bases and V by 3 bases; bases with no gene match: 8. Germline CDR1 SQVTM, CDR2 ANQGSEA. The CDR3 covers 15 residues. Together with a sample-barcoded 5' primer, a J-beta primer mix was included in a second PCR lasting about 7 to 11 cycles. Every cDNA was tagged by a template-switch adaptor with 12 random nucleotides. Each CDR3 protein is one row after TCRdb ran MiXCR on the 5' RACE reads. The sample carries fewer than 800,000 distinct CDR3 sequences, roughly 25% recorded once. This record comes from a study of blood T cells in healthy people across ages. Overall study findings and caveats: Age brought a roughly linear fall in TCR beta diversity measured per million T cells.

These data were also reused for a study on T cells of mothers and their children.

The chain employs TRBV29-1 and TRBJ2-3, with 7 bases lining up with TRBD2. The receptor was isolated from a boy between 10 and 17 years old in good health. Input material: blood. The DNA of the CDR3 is TGCAGCGTTGAGGCTAGCGGACACCTCACAGATACGCAGTATTTT. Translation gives CSVEASGHLTDTQYF.